The source of this TCR beta chain is a study of cytomegalovirus exposure and HLA in healthy donors. For the study at large: According to later analysis, the same platform produced the 120 or so validation and several hundred first-cohort repertoires.

With respect to this clone: What it binds is unknown.

Only in-frame clones appear in the TCRdb table, and some are missing; sequencing was by immunoSEQ multiplex PCR. The sample holds 180,000 or so clones, around nine tenths seen once. Study outcomes and limitations: According to a subsequent analysis, TCR clusters identified in the first cohort showed a tendency to co-occur across the roughly 130 validation repertoires. As confirmed in vitro, three CMV-associated chains were specific for CMV antigens. The study put roughly 160 TCR beta chains on its list as cytomegalovirus-associated.

The germline V gene has CDR1 SEHNR and CDR2 FQNEAQ (reference sequence). The CDR3 is 13 residues long. V gave up 5 bases and J gave up 3 bases, with 11 bases separating them. The sample was PBMCs. V usage is TRBV7-9 and J usage is TRBJ2-7, with a possible D match to TRBD2 (5 bases). This TCR was recovered from a man aged 18 to 30 in good health and CMV-seropositive. The CDR3 nucleotides read TGTGCCAGCAGCGACTCTACTAGCTACGAGCAGTACTTC. Protein product: CASSDSTSYEQYF.